The subject of this entry is one T cell receptor (beta chain). No antigen is known for it. CDR1 and CDR2 from the germline V gene are MDHEN and SYDVKM. With 6 bases removed from V and 6 bases from J, the gap between germline ends came to 12 bases. The CDR3 totals 12 residues. This sample is part of a study of T cells after yellow fever vaccination. Study background: Libraries from low-cell-number fractions were prepared with the SMART-Seq v4 Ultra Low Input RNA kit. Overall study results and limits: High-abundance clonotypes from the bulk population could contaminate FACS-sorted repertoires. Once the booster was given, most primary-vaccination clones reappeared, at 95% to 97% for CD4 and approximately 88% for CD8.

TCR cDNA was made by 5'RACE template switching, adding a universal primer site and UMIs. MiXCR was run by TCRdb on the 5' RACE reads, yielding one entry per CDR3 protein. Among about 550,000 distinct CDR3 sequences listed, around 21% were seen once. The V call is TRBV28, the J call TRBJ2-7; D is possibly TRBD1 (6 bases). The specimen comprised PBMCs, sampled 15 days after the yellow fever booster vaccination. The receptor was derived from a man in his thirties or forties who received the YFV17D yellow fever vaccine. In nucleotides, the CDR3 is TGTGCCAGCAGCCCTACAGGGCTCGAGCAGTACTTC. Translation gives CASSPTGLEQYF.